What follows describes a single T cell receptor beta chain. Its antigen is undetermined. The sample is drawn from a study of vaccination effects on CD4 cells after COVID-19. Study-wide points: The study dataset contains few convalescent patients and includes no early post-infection timepoints. Within healthy vaccinees, only 1 of 255 vaccine-induced clones displayed cross-reactivity with common cold coronaviruses.

Clones were read by immunoSEQ multiplex PCR, and TCRdb kept only the in-frame ones, dropping some. The sample includes some 60,000 clones, 70% to 80% seen only once; the top ten take approximately 2.6%. ViraFEST assay sequencing came after antigen-specific CD4+ T cells were expanded with viral peptide pools. Between days 10 and 11 of culture, CD4+ T cells were separated out. Prior SARS-CoV-2 infection was absent in the vaccine recipients, as shown by negative nucleocapsid antibodies. From germline, CDR1 is SGHTS and CDR2 YDEGEE. Trimming took off 1 base at V and 2 bases at J, with 13 bases between the two ends. The CDR3 has 16 residues.

The specimen comprised CD4+ T cells from PBMCs cultured with HCoV-NL63 spike peptides, sampled before COVID-19 vaccination. The sequence was obtained from a human donor who received a COVID-19 vaccine. V and J are TRBV5-8 and TRBJ2-4; D call uncertain. The CDR3 nucleotides are TGTGCCAGCAGCTTGTATGTGGGGATGTCCAAAAACATTCAGTACTTC. This sequence encodes CASSLYVGMSKNIQYF.